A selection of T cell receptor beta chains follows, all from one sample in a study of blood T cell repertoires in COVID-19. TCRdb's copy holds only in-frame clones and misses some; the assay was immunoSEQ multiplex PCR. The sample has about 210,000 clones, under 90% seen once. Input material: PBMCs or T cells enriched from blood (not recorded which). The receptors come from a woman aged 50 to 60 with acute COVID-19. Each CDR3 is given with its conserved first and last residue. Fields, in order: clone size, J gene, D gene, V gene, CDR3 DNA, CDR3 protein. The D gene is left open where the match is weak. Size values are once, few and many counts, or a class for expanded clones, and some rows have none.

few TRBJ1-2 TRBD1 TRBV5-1 TGCGCCAGCAGCCCCCGGGACAGGGGCCTCCAAGGGGGCTACACCTTC CASSPRDRGLQGGYTF
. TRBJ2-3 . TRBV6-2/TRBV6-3 TGTGCCAGCAGTCTAACTAAAATTGGTACAGATACGCAGTATTTT CASSLTKIGTDTQYF
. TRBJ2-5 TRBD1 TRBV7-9 TGTGCCAGCAGCGGATACAGGGGACGAGAGACCCAGTACTTC CASSGYRGRETQYF
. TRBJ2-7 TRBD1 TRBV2 TGTGCCAGCAGTATCGACAGGGGGTACGAGCAGTACTTC CASSIDRGYEQYF
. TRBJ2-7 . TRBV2 TGTGCCAGCAGCGACAACAGCTACGAGCAGTACTTC CASSDNSYEQYF
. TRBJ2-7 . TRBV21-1 TGTGCCACCCAGCGACTGTTCCATTCCTACGAGCAGTACTTC CATQRLFHSYEQYF
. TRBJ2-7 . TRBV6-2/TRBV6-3 TGTGCCAGCAGTTGGGGGCCCTTCGGACAGTCCTACGAGCAGTACTTC CASSWGPFGQSYEQYF
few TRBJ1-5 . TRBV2 TGTGCCAGCAGTGAGATCTATAGCAATCAGCCCCAGCATTTT CASSEIYSNQPQHF
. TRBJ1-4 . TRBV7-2 TGTGCCAGCAGCTACAATTCCATCTCAACTAATGAAAAACTGTTTTTT CASSYNSISTNEKLFF
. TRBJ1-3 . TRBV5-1 TGCGCCAGCAGTCAGGGAGGGATTGGAAACACCATATATTTT CASSQGGIGNTIYF
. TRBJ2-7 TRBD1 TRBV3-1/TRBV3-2 TGTGCCAGCAGCCAAGGTTTACAGGGGGTTAAATACGAGCAGTACTTC CASSQGLQGVKYEQYF
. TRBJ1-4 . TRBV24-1 TGTGCCACCAGTGATTACCGGGGAGAAAAACTGTTTTTT CATSDYRGEKLFF
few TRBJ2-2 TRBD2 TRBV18 TGTGCCAGCTCACAGATAGCGGGATTGACCGGGGAGCTGTTTTTT CASSQIAGLTGELFF
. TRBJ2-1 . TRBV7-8 TGTGCCAGCAGCTTAGGCTCTGCGGGGCAGGGCAATGAGCAGTTCTTC CASSLGSAGQGNEQFF
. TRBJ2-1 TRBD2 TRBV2 TGTGCCAGCAGTGAAGAAAGAGGACTAGCGAGCAATGAGCAGTTCTTC CASSEERGLASNEQFF
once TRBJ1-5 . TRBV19 TGTGCCAGTAGTAGTTTAGGGACACCTTATAGCAATCAGCCCCAGCATTTT CASSSLGTPYSNQPQHF
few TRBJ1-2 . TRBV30 TGTGCCTGGAGTGTAGGCAGGGGTACTGGCTACACCTTC CAWSVGRGTGYTF
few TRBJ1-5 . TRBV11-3 TGTGCCAGCAGCCTCTCCGGGAATCAGCCCCAGCATTTT CASSLSGNQPQHF
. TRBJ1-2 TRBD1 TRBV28 TGTGCCAGCAGTCCGAATGGACAGGGCGATGGCTACACCTTC CASSPNGQGDGYTF
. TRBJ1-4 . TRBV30 TGTGTCCTAAGGCGGGAATCTCGGGAAAAACTGTTTTTT CVLRRESREKLFF
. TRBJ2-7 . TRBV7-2 TGTGCCAGCAGCTCCTCCCGGTTCGCGGGGGCGTTGGAGCAGTACTTC CASSSSRFAGALEQYF
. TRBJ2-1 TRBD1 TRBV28 TGTGCCGGAAGGACAGGGTGGGGTGAGCAGTTCTTC CAGRTGWGEQFF
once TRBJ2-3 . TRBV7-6 TGTGCCAGCAGCTTAGTTTGGGGAGGGGGGCGGTCAGATACGCAGTATTTT CASSLVWGGGRSDTQYF
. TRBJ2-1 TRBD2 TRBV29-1 TGCAGCGTTGAGGGAGCGGGAGGGCCAAATGAGCAGTTCTTC CSVEGAGGPNEQFF
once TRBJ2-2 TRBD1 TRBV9 TGTGCCAGCAGCGTAGAGGTGGGACAGGGAGGTTCGACCGGGGAGCTGTTTTTT CASSVEVGQGGSTGELFF